The 22 T cell receptor beta chains in this list originate from one sample, sequenced in a study of blood T cell repertoires in COVID-19. The data were produced by immunoSEQ multiplex PCR, yet TCRdb's version contains in-frame clones alone and is incomplete. Seen here are a few hundred thousand clones, about 91% observed once, and the top ten hold approximately 1.3%. Sequencing used peripheral blood. The receptors were sampled from a man older than 75 with acute or convalescent COVID-19.

The chain uses TRBV15 and TRBJ1-2; a possible D gene is TRBD1 (5 bases). Germline V gives CDR1 LNHNV, CDR2 YYDKDF (reference sequence). Trimming took 0 bases from V and 4 from J, leaving 12 bases between them. This CDR3 is 15 amino acids long. The CDR3 sequence is CATSRERVTAYGYTF. Here the CDR3 DNA reads TGTGCCACCAGCAGAGAACGGGTGACAGCCTATGGCTACACCTTC. The variable domain in full, with the rest retrieved from reference TRBV15 and TRBJ1-2, is DAMVIQNPRYQVTQFGKPVTLSCSQTLNHNVMYWYQQKSSQAPKLLFHYYDKDFNNEADTPDNFQSRRPNTSFCFLDIRSPGLGDTAMYLCATSRERVTAYGYTFGSGTRLTVV.

The chain combines TRBV19 with TRBJ2-7; 8 nucleotides agree with TRBD1. Germline CDR1 LNHDA, CDR2 SQIVND (reference sequence). Trimming cost V 5 bases and J 2 bases; bases outside gene matches: 8. This CDR3 has 15 residues. CDR3 coding DNA: TGTGCCAGTAGTCTCGGACAGGGCTATCCCTACGAGCAGTACTTC. Residues: CASSLGQGYPYEQYF. Drawing the rest from reference TRBV19 and TRBJ2-7, the complete variable domain is DGGITQSPKYLFRKEGQNVTLSCEQNLNHDAMYWYRQDPGQGLRLIYYSQIVNDFQKGDIAEGYSVSREKKESFPLTVTSAQKNPTAFYLCASSLGQGYPYEQYFGPGTRLTVT.

V usage is TRBV15 and J usage is TRBJ1-1, with D hard to call. The V gene's germline CDR1 is LNHNV and CDR2 YYDKDF (reference sequence). V was trimmed by 0 bases and J by 1 base, leaving 6 bases between them. This CDR3 is 14 amino acids long. The CDR3 sequence is CATSRDLANTEAFF. The CDR3 DNA reads TGTGCCACCAGCAGAGATCTGGCGAACACTGAAGCTTTCTTT.

The chain joins TRBV3-1 (or the pseudogene TRBV3-2) to TRBJ1-4, with a possible D match to TRBD1 (6 bases). The germline V gene has CDR1 LGHDT and CDR2 YNNKEL (reference sequence). Trimming pared 0 bases from V and 10 bases from J, leaving 15 bases between. The length of the CDR3 is 15 residues. This CDR3 is CASSQDGAGERKLFF. The CDR3 DNA sequence: TGTGCCAGCAGCCAAGATGGGGCAGGGGAGCGAAAACTGTTTTTT.

This rearrangement joins TRBV28 to TRBJ1-2, with 11 positions matching TRBD1. Germline CDR1 MDHEN, CDR2 SYDVKM. This CDR3 contains 16 residues. Trimming at V came to 5 bases and at J to 4 bases, leaving 9 bases not matched to a gene. CDR3 in DNA: TGTGCCAGCAGTATCCTCTCCGGGACAGGGGGCTATGGCTACACCTTC. Its translation: CASSILSGTGGYGYTF.

V and J are TRBV3-1 (or the pseudogene TRBV3-2) and TRBJ2-4, with 10 bases matching TRBD1. The V gene's germline CDR1 is LGHDT and CDR2 YNNKEL (reference sequence). CDR3 size: 15 residues. Trimming cost V 2 bases and J 4 bases; bases outside gene matches: 2. CDR3 nucleotide sequence: TGTGCCAGCAGCCAAAGGACAGGGGGAAAAAACATTCAGTACTTC. Protein product: CASSQRTGGKNIQYF.

The chain employs TRBV19 and TRBJ2-7; D may be TRBD2 (5 bases). The germline V gene has CDR1 LNHDA and CDR2 SQIVND (reference sequence). V dropped 3 bases and J dropped 9 bases, with 12 bases sitting between them. CDR3 length: 12 residues. Here the CDR3 DNA reads TGTGCCAGTAGTATGGGAGACCGGGGGCAGTACTTC. Translating gives CASSMGDRGQYF.

The chain employs TRBV3-1 (or the pseudogene TRBV3-2) and TRBJ2-1; TRBD2 is a possible D gene (7 bases). CDR1 LGHDT and CDR2 YNNKEL come from the germline V gene (reference sequence). The CDR3 runs to 15 residues. Between the trimmed V and J ends, which lost 0 bases and 12 bases, there was a span of 18 bases. This chain's CDR3 is CASSQEKLGGAMQFF. The CDR3, as DNA: TGTGCCAGCAGCCAAGAGAAGTTGGGGGGGGCTATGCAGTTCTTC.

Only a few counts were recorded for this clone. The rearrangement links TRBV3-1 (or the pseudogene TRBV3-2) to TRBJ1-6, with D hard to call. CDR1 LGHDT and CDR2 YNNKEL come from the germline V gene (reference sequence). The CDR3 is 14 residues long. Trimming cost V 3 bases and J 11 bases, with 14 bases left between them. CDR3 region: CASSHREKGAPLHF. The CDR3 DNA reads TGTGCCAGCAGCCATCGGGAAAAGGGAGCACCCCTCCACTTT.

The CDR3, as DNA: TGTGCCAGCAGCCCATCCCGCGACAGGGCACTTTACACCGGGGAGCTGTTTTTT. It specifies CASSPSRDRALYTGELFF. The genes are TRBV27 and TRBJ2-2, with 7 bases that match TRBD1. Germline V gene sequence: CDR1 MNHEY, CDR2 SMNVEV (reference sequence). The CDR3 spans 18 residues. The V segment lost 6 bases and the J segment 3 bases; nucleotides outside the gene matches: 16.

The chain uses TRBV7-2 and TRBJ2-7; no definite D call. The V end lost 0 bases, the J end lost 1 base, and 7 bases lay between the germline ends. This CDR3 spans 14 amino acids. CDR1 is SGHTA and CDR2 is FQGNSA in the germline V gene. The CDR3 bases are TGTGCCAGCAGCTTAGCGGGCCGGTCCTACGAGCAGTACTTC. This encodes CASSLAGRSYEQYF.

This chain connects TRBV5-4 to TRBJ1-1; 8 positions match TRBD1. CDR1 SGHNT and CDR2 YYREEE come from the germline V gene (reference sequence). J gave up 4 bases and V 2 bases, and 7 bases lay outside the gene matches. The CDR3 covers 15 residues. This chain's CDR3 is CASSFAGQGSTEAFF. The CDR3 coding sequence is TGTGCCAGCAGCTTCGCAGGACAGGGCTCCACTGAAGCTTTCTTT.

This clone was found a few times. This chain connects TRBV5-5 to TRBJ1-4, with TRBD1 as a possible D gene (6 bases). Germline CDR1 and CDR2: SGHKS and YYEKEE (reference sequence). The CDR3 runs 14 residues. Deletions cut 4 bases from V and 4 bases from J, with 11 bases between. The chain's CDR3 is CASSGQPLNEKLFF. The CDR3 DNA reads TGTGCCAGCAGCGGACAGCCTCTTAATGAAAAACTGTTTTTT.

The genes are TRBV25-1 and TRBJ1-2, with D maybe TRBD1 (5 bases). The CDR3 sequence is 13 residues long. The germline CDR1 and CDR2 sequences are MGHDK and SYGVNS. The V gene lost 2 bases and the J gene lost 5 bases, with 9 bases spanning the gap. DNA for the CDR3: TGTGCCAGCAGTGAAAGGGGAAGATATGGCTACACCTTC. Translation: CASSERGRYGYTF.

This chain joins TRBV19 and TRBJ1-1; unclear D gene. The germline V gene encodes CDR1 LNHDA and CDR2 SQIVND (reference sequence). Deletions cut 3 bases from V and 1 base from J, with 12 bases between. This CDR3 is 15 amino acids long. The CDR3 region has the DNA TGTGCCAGTAGTATTTCAGGCCCGCGGAACACTGAAGCTTTCTTT. This encodes CASSISGPRNTEAFF.

The gene calls are TRBV5-4 and TRBJ1-2; D gene uncertain. CDR1 is SGHNT and CDR2 is YYREEE in the germline V gene (reference sequence). The length of the CDR3 is 14 residues. Trimming removed 4 bases at V and 2 bases at J, with 12 bases between. The CDR3 DNA is TGTGCCAGCAGCAAGGGCGGGCAGAACTATGGCTACACCTTC. This sequence encodes CASSKGGQNYGYTF.

J is TRBJ2-5 and V is TRBV29-1; a weak D match, TRBD2 (6 bases). Trimming left V 4 bases short and J 4 bases short, with 13 bases between. The germline V gene encodes CDR1 SQVTM and CDR2 ANQGSEA. The CDR3 is 13 amino acids. The CDR3 coding sequence is TGCAGCGTTGCTAGGGGACTTCGAGAGACCCAGTACTTC. This codes for CSVARGLRETQYF.

This clone was recorded only once. This chain joins TRBV29-1 and TRBJ1-1; possible D gene TRBD1, 5 bases. Germline lookup yields CDR1 SQVTM and CDR2 ANQGSEA. The V end was cut by 0 bases, the J end by 7 bases, with 18 bases between. CDR3 length: 15 residues. Here the CDR3 DNA reads TGCAGCGTTGAAGATAGGGCAGGGTTTTCCCTTGAAGCTTTCTTT. This translates into CSVEDRAGFSLEAFF. The variable domain in full, completed from reference TRBV29-1 and TRBJ1-1, reads SAVISQKPSRDICQRGTSLTIQCQVDSQVTMMFWYRQQPGQSLTLIATANQGSEATYESGFVIDKFPISRPNLTFSTLTVSNMSPEDSSIYLCSVEDRAGFSLEAFFGQGTRLTVV.

This clone has just one count. This chain links TRBV7-8 with TRBJ1-5; D not certain. The germline V and J ends were trimmed by 7 bases and 4 bases, with 11 bases remaining between them. CDR1 and CDR2 (germline): SGHVS, FQNEAQ. The CDR3 totals 13 residues. CDR3 sequence: CASKDYGNQPQHF. DNA for the CDR3: TGTGCCAGCAAGGATTACGGGAATCAGCCCCAGCATTTT.

The J gene is TRBJ2-5, the V gene TRBV5-4; a weak D match, TRBD1 (6 bases). The germline CDR1 and CDR2 sequences are SGHNT and YYREEE (reference sequence). The CDR3 loop spans 15 amino acids. V lost 4 bases, J lost 5 bases, and 18 bases lay in between. The CDR3 sequence is CASSPQQGSRETQYF. The DNA of the CDR3 is TGTGCCAGCAGCCCTCAGCAGGGGTCTAGGGAGACCCAGTACTTC.

This sequence joins TRBV5-1 and TRBJ2-1; D might be TRBD1 (6 bases). V gave up 0 bases and J gave up 10 bases, with 11 bases separating them. This CDR3 has 13 residues. Per the germline V gene, CDR1 is SGHRS and CDR2 is YFSETQ. CDR3 sequence: CASSLEGGGEQFF. The CDR3 coding sequence is TGCGCCAGCAGCTTGGAAGGTGGGGGCGAGCAGTTCTTC. The complete variable domain, with remaining parts taken from reference TRBV5-1 and TRBJ2-1, reads KAGVTQTPRYLIKTRGQQVTLSCSPISGHRSVSWYQQTPGQGLQFLFEYFSETQRNKGNFPGRFSGRQFSNSRSEMNVSTLELGDSALYLCASSLEGGGEQFFGPGTRLTVL.

Written as DNA, the CDR3 is TGTGCCAGTAGTTGGAAACCCGGGACTATCTACAATGAGCAGTTCTTC. It specifies CASSWKPGTIYNEQFF. V is TRBV19 and J is TRBJ2-1; 7 bases align to TRBD2. Germline V gene sequence: CDR1 LNHDA, CDR2 SQIVND (reference sequence). This CDR3 is built from 16 residues. Losses at the gene ends were 5 bases for V and 3 bases for J; bases not matched to a gene: 10.